This entry lists 8 T cell receptor beta chains sequenced from one sample in a study of cytomegalovirus exposure and HLA in healthy donors. Profiled with immunoSEQ multiplex PCR; TCRdb holds only in-frame clones, not every one. The sample shows tens of thousands of clones, approximately 92% of them seen only once. Sample: PBMCs. The receptors stem from a man aged 18 to 30 in good health and CMV-seronegative.

The gene calls are TRBV5-1 and TRBJ2-1, with 9 bases matching TRBD1. CDR1 and CDR2 from the germline V gene are SGHRS and YFSETQ. J gave up 6 bases and V 3 bases, and 7 bases lay outside the gene matches. There are 15 residues in the CDR3. CDR3 DNA: TGCGCCAGCAGCTCAGCCGGGACAGGGTTCAATGAGCAGTTCTTC. It yields the protein CASSSAGTGFNEQFF.

This clone was recorded once. The rearrangement joins TRBV14 to TRBJ1-1, with D perhaps matching TRBD1 (6 bases). Trimming took 2 bases from V and 1 from J, leaving 17 bases between them. This CDR3 region has 17 residues. Germline CDR1 reads SGHDN; CDR2 reads FVKESK. The CDR3 here is CASSQRPLDRRNTEAFF. The CDR3, as DNA: TGTGCCAGCAGCCAACGTCCTCTCGACAGGAGGAACACTGAAGCTTTCTTT.

The rearrangement uses TRBV5-1 and TRBJ2-5; D might be TRBD1 (5 bases). The CDR3 is 15 residues long. V was trimmed by 2 bases and J by 2 bases, leaving 13 bases between them. Germline-derived CDR1 and CDR2 are SGHRS and YFSETQ. The CDR3 reads CASSLLTVSQETQYF. CDR3 nucleotide sequence: TGCGCCAGCAGCTTATTGACAGTCTCTCAAGAGACCCAGTACTTC.

The chain employs TRBV14 and TRBJ2-7; D unresolved. V lost 1 base and J 3 bases, leaving 4 bases between the germline ends. The CDR3 is made up of 12 amino acids. In germline, CDR1 is SGHDN, CDR2 FVKESK. The CDR3 DNA follows: TGTGCCAGCAGCCAAGGGCACTACGAGCAGTACTTC. The encoded protein is CASSQGHYEQYF.

V usage is TRBV6-5 and J usage is TRBJ2-7; 7 nucleotides align to TRBD1. Germline CDR1 is MNHEY and CDR2 is SVGAGI. The CDR3 extends over 12 amino acids. V lost 2 bases, J lost 6 bases, and 1 base stayed unmatched. CDR3 sequence: CASSYRDSEQYF. CDR3 nucleotide sequence: TGTGCCAGCAGTTACAGGGACAGCGAGCAGTACTTC.

The V gene is TRBV12-5, the J gene TRBJ2-1; 11 nucleotides agree with TRBD2. V lost 2 bases to trimming and J lost 6 bases; unmatched junction nucleotides: 6. The CDR3 spans 16 residues. The V gene's germline CDR1 is LGHNT and CDR2 FRNRAP. This CDR3 reads CASGLTGLAAPNEQFF. In DNA form, the CDR3 reads TGTGCTAGTGGTTTGACGGGACTAGCGGCCCCCAATGAGCAGTTCTTC. Complete variable domain (other parts from reference TRBV12-5 and TRBJ2-1): DARVTQTPRHKVTEMGQEVTMRCQPILGHNTVFWYRQTMMQGLELLAYFRNRAPLDDSGMPKDRFSAEMPDATLATLKIQPSEPRDSAVYFCASGLTGLAAPNEQFFGPGTRLTVL.

A word on this clone: At one boundary the junction diverges from the germline segment, which might be a read error. The rearrangement links TRBV7-7 to TRBJ2-6; 10 nucleotides line up with TRBD2. Germline-derived CDR1 and CDR2 are SSHAT and FNYEAQ (reference sequence). The CDR3 contains 14 residues. CDR3 sequence: CASSPGTSVRVLTF. CDR3 coding DNA: TGTGCTAGCAGCCCCGGGACTAGCGTTAGGGTCCTGACTTTC.

The V gene is TRBV6-5, the J gene TRBJ1-1; possible D gene TRBD1, 6 bases. The CDR3 runs 16 residues. From germline, CDR1 is MNHEY and CDR2 SVGAGI. Trimming stripped 4 bases from V and 4 bases from J, with 19 bases between. CDR3 sequence (DNA): TGTGCCAGCAGTTCAAGACTGGACAGATTTGGCACTGAAGCTTTCTTT. Protein product: CASSSRLDRFGTEAFF.